The clone carrying this TCR beta chain has only one observation. A read error is possible here, since a much larger clone lies one base away. Indicated time point: newly diagnosed GD, antithyroid drugs for less than 3 months. Isolated PBMC RNA provided the starting material for the TCR library. About 9.1 milliliters of peripheral blood went into EDTA tubes. The sample comes from a study of regulatory T cells in long-lasting Graves disease. Study information: New Graves' disease cases had less than 3 months of antithyroid drugs.

Assembly of TCR beta libraries relied on iRepertoire HTBI primers together with Arm-PCR of CDR3 regions. TCRdb reprocessed the multiplex PCR reads with MiXCR, giving one entry per CDR3 protein. The sample has about 420,000 distinct CDR3 sequences, approximately 16% seen once. Germline loops: CDR1 MDHEN, CDR2 SYDVKM. This CDR3 has 13 residues. The V gene lost 7 bases and the J gene lost 6 bases, with 16 bases spanning the gap. These data are also associated with another study on T cells in Graves' hyperthyroidism and ophthalmopathy. Per that study: TCR CDR3 regions were first amplified by RT-PCR with HTBI primers.

The source is a woman aged 18-29 years with Graves disease. The chain employs TRBV28 and TRBJ2-7, with D possibly matching TRBD1 (6 bases). Sequences were derived from peripheral blood mononuclear cells (PBMCs), sampled at new diagnosis, from a patient treated with antithyroid drugs. The CDR3 reads CASKATGGAEQYF. CDR3 coding DNA: TGTGCCAGCAAAGCGACAGGTGGCGCCGAGCAGTACTTC. The variable domain in full, completed from reference TRBV28 and TRBJ2-7, reads DVKVTQSSRYLVKRTGEKVFLECVQDMDHENMFWYRQDPGLGLRLIYFSYDVKMKEKGDIPEGYSVSREKKERFSLILESASTNQTSMYLCASKATGGAEQYFGPGTRLTVT.